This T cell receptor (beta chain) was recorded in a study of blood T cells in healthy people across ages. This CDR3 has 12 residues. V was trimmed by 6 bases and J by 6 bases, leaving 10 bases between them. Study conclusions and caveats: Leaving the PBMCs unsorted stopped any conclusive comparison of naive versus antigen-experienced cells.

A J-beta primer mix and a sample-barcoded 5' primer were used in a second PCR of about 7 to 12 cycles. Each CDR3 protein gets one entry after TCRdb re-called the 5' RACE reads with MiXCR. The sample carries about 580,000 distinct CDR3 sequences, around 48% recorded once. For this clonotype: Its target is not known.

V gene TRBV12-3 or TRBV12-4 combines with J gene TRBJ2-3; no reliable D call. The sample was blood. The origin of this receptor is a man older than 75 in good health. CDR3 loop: CASRPQWDTQYF. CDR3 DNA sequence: TGTGCCAGCAGACCGCAGTGGGATACGCAGTATTTT.